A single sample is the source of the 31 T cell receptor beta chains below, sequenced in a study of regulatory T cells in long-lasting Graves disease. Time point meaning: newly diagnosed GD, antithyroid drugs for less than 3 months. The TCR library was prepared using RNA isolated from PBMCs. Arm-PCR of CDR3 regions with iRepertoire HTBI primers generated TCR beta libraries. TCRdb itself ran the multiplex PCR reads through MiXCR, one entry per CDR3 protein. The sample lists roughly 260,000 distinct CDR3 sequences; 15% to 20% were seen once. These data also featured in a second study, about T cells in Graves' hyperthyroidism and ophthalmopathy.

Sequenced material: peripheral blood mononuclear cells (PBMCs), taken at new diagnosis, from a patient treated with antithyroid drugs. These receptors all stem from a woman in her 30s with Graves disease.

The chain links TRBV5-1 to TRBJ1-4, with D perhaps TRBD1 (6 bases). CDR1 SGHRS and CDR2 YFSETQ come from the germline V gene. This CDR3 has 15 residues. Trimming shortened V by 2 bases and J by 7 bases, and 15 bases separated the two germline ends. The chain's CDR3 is CASSFAGAGGEKLFF. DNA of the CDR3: TGCGCCAGCAGCTTTGCAGGGGCGGGAGGTGAAAAACTGTTTTTT. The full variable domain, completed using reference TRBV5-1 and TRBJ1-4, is KAGVTQTPRYLIKTRGQQVTLSCSPISGHRSVSWYQQTPGQGLQFLFEYFSETQRNKGNFPGRFSGRQFSNSRSEMNVSTLELGDSALYLCASSFAGAGGEKLFFGSGTQLSVL.

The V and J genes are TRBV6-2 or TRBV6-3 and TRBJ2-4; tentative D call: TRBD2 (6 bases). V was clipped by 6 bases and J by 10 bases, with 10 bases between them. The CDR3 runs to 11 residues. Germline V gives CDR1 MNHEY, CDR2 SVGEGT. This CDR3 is CASRNAGIQYF. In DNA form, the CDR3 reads TGTGCCAGCAGAAACGCGGGAATTCAGTACTTC.

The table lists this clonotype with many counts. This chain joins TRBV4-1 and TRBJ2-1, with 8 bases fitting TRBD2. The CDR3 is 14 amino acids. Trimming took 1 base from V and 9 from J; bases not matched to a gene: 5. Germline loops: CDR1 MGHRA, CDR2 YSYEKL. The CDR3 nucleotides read TGCGCCAGCAGCCAAGTTTTCGGGGGGGGTGAGCAGTTCTTC. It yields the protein CASSQVFGGGEQFF.

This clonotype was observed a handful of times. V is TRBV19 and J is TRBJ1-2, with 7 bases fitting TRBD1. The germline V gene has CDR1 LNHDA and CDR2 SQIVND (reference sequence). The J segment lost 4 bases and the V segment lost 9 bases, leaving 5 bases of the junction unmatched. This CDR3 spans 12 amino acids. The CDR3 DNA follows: TGTGCCAGCCAACAGGGGATCTATGGCTACACCTTC. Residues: CASQQGIYGYTF.

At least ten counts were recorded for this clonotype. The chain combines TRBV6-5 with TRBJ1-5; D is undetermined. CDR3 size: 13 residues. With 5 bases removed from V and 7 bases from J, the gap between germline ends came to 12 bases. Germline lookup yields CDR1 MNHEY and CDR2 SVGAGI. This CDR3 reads CASSNYFGQPQHF. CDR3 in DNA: TGTGCCAGCAGTAACTACTTTGGGCAGCCCCAGCATTTT.

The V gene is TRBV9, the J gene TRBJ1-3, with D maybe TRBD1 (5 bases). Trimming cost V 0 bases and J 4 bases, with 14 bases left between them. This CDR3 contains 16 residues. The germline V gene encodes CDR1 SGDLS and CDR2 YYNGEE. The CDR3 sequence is CASSVVGGGAGNTIYF. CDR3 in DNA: TGTGCCAGCAGCGTAGTAGGTGGAGGGGCCGGAAACACCATATATTTT.

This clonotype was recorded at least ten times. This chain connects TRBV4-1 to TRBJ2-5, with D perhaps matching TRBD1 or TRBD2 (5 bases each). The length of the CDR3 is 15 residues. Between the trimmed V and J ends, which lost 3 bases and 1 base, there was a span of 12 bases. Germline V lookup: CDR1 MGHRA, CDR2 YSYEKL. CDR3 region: CASSHLPGAQETQYF. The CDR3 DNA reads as TGCGCCAGCAGCCATCTTCCCGGGGCCCAAGAGACCCAGTACTTC.

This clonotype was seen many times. CDR3 bases: TGTGCCAGTACTCCGGGACTAGCGGATAGCACAGATACGCAGTATTTT. Protein product: CASTPGLADSTDTQYF. V is TRBV19 and J is TRBJ2-3, with 11 bases matching TRBD2. The CDR3 length is 16 residues. The junction had 6 bases not matched to a gene; V was cut back by 7 bases and J by 0 bases. Germline V gene data show CDR1 as LNHDA and CDR2 as SQIVND (reference sequence).

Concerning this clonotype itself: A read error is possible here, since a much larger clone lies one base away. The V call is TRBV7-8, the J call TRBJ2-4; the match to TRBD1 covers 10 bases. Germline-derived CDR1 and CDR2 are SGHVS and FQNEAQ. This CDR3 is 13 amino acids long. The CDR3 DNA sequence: TGTGCCAGCAGCTTGAGCGGGACAGGGGAGAGTATCTTC. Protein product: CASSLSGTGESIF.

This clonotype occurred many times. The CDR3 sequence is CASSLGPGWNSPLHF. For the CDR3, the DNA is TGTGCCAGCAGTTTGGGTCCAGGGTGGAATTCACCCCTCCACTTT. The V gene is TRBV12-3 or TRBV12-4, the J gene TRBJ1-6; possible D gene TRBD1, 5 bases. CDR3 size: 15 residues. The V and J ends lost 3 bases and 7 bases respectively, with 13 bases between them.

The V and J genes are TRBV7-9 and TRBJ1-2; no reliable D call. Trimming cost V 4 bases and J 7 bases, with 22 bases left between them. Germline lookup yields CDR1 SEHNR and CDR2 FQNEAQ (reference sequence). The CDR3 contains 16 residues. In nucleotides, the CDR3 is TGTGCCAGCAGCTCCGGGGATGGGTACTCGGTCTTTGGCTACACCTTC. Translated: CASSSGDGYSVFGYTF. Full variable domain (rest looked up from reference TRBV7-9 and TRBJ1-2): DTGVSQNPRHKITKRGQNVTFRCDPISEHNRLYWYRQTLGQGPEFLTYFQNEAQLEKSRLLSDRFSAERPKGSFSTLEIQRTEQGDSAMYLCASSSGDGYSVFGYTFGSGTRLTVV.

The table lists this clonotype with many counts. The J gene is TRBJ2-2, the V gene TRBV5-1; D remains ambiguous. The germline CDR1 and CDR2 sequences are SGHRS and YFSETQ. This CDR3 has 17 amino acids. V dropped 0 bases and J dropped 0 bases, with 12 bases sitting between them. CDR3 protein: CASSLGHRTANTGELFF. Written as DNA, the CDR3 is TGCGCCAGCAGCTTGGGACACCGAACCGCGAACACCGGGGAGCTGTTTTTT.

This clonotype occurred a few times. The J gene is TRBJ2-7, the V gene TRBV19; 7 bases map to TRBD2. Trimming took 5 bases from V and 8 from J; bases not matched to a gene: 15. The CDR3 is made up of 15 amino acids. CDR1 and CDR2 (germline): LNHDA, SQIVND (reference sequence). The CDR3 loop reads CASSPSTSPGAKQYF. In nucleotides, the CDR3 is TGTGCCAGTAGTCCATCGACTAGCCCCGGGGCCAAGCAGTACTTC.

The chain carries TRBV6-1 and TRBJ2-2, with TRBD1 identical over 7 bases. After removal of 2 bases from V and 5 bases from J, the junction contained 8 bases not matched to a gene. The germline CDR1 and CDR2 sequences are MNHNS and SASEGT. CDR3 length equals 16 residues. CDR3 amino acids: CASSEPAGGWTGELFF. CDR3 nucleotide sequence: TGTGCCAGCAGTGAACCGGCAGGGGGATGGACCGGGGAGCTGTTTTTT.

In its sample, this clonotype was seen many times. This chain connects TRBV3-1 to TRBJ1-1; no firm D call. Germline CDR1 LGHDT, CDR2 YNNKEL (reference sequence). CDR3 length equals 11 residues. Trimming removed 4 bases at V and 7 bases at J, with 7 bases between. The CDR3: CASSRADEAFF. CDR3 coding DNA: TGTGCCAGCAGCCGGGCAGATGAAGCTTTCTTT. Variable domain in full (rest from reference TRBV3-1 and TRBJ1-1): DTAVSQTPKYLVTQMGNDKSIKCEQNLGHDTMYWYKQDSKKFLKIMFSYNNKELIINETVPNRFSPKSPDKAHLNLHINSLELGDSAVYFCASSRADEAFFGQGTRLTVV.

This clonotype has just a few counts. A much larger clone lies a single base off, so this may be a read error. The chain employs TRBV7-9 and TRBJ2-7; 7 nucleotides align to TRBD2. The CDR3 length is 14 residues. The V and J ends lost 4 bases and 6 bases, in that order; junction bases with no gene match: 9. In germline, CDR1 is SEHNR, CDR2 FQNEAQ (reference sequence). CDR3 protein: CASSSEGWGGEQYF. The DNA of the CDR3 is TGTGCCAGCAGCTCGGAGGGGTGGGGGGGCGAGCAGTACTTC. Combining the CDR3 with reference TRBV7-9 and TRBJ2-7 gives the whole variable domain DTGVSQNPRHKITKRGQNVTFRCDPISEHNRLYWYRQTLGQGPEFLTYFQNEAQLEKSRLLSDRFSAERPKGSFSTLEIQRTEQGDSAMYLCASSSEGWGGEQYFGPGTRLTVT.

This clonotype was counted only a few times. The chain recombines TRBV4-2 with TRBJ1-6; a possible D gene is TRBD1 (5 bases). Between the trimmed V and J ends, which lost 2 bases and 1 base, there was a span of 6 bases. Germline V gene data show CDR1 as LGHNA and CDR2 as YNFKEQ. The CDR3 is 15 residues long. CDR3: CASSQQGSYNSPLHF. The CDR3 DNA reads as TGTGCCAGCAGCCAACAGGGATCCTATAATTCACCCCTCCACTTT.

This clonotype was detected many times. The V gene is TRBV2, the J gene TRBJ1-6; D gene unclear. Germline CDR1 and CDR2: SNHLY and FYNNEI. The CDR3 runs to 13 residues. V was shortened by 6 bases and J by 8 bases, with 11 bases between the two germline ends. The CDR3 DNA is TGTGCCAGCAGCCCCCGGGCTCATTCACCCCTCCACTTT. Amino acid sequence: CASSPRAHSPLHF.

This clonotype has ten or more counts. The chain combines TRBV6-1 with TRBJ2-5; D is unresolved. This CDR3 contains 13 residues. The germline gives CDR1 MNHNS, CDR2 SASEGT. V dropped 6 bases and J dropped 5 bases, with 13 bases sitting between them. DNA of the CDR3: TGTGCCAGCAGGGGTAATGGCCGTGAGACCCAGTACTTC. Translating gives CASRGNGRETQYF.

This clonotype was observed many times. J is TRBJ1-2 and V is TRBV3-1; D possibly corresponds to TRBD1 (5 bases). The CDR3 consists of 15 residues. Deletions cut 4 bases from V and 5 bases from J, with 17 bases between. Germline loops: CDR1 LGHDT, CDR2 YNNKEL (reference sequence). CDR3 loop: CASSPKRIQDYGYTF. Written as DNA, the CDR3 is TGTGCCAGCAGCCCAAAGCGAATACAGGATTATGGCTACACCTTC.

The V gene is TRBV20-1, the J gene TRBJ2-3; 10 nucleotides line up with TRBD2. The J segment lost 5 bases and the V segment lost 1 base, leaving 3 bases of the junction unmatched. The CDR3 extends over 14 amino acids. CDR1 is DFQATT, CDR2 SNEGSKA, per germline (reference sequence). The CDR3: CSARASGSKDTQYF. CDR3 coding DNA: TGCAGTGCTAGAGCTAGCGGGAGTAAAGATACGCAGTATTTT.

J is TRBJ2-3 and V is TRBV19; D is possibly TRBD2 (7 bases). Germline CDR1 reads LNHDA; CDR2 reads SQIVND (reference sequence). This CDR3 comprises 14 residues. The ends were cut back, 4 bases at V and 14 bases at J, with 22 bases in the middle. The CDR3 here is CASSTHRKGGQSYF. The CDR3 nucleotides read TGTGCCAGTAGTACGCACCGTAAGGGGGGGCAGTCGTATTTT.

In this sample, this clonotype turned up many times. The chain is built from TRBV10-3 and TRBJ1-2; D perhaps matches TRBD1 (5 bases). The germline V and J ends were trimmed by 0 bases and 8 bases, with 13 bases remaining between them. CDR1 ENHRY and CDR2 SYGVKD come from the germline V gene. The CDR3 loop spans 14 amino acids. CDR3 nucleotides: TGTGCCATCAGTGAGTCGGAGGTGCGGGGGGGCTACACCTTC. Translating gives CAISESEVRGGYTF.

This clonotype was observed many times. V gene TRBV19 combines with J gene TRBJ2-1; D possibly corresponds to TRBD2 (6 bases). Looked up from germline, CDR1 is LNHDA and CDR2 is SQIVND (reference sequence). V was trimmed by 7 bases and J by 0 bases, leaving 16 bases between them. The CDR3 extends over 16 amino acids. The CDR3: CASMGFGGSSYNEQFF. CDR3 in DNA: TGTGCCAGTATGGGTTTTGGGGGGAGCTCCTACAATGAGCAGTTCTTC. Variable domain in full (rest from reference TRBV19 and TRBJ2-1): DGGITQSPKYLFRKEGQNVTLSCEQNLNHDAMYWYRQDPGQGLRLIYYSQIVNDFQKGDIAEGYSVSREKKESFPLTVTSAQKNPTAFYLCASMGFGGSSYNEQFFGPGTRLTVL.

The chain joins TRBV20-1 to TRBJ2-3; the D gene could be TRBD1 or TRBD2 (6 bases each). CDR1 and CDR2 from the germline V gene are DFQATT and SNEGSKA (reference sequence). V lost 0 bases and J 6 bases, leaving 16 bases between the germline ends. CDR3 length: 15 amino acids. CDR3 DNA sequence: TGCAGTGCTAGAGATGGGGGGCGCGGGGCGGATACGCAGTATTTT. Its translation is CSARDGGRGADTQYF.

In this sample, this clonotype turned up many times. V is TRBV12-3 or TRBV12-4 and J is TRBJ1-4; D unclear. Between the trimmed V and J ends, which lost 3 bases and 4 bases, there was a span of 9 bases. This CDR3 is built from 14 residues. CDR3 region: CASSFARYNEKLFF. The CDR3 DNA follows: TGTGCCAGCAGTTTTGCCAGGTATAATGAAAAACTGTTTTTT.

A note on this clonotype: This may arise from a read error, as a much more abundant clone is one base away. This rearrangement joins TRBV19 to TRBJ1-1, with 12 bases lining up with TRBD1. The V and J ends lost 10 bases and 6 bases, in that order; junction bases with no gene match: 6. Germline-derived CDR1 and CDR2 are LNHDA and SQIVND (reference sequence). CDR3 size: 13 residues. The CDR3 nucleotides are TGTGCCATCCGGGACAGGGGGCCTTCTGAAGCTTTCTTT. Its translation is CAIRDRGPSEAFF.

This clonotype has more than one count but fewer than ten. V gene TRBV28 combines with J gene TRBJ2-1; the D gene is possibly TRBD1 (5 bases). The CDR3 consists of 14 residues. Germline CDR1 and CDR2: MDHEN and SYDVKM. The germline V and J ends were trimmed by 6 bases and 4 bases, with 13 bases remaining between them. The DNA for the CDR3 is TGTGCCAGCAGGGTCAGGGCGACTTACAATGAGCAGTTCTTC. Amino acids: CASRVRATYNEQFF.

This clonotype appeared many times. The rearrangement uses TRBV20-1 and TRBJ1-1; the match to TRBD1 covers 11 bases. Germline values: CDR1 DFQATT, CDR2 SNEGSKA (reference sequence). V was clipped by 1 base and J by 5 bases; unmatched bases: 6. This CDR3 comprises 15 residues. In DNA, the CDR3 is TGCAGTGCTAGAGGTGAGGACAGGGGGCAAACTGAAGCTTTCTTT. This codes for CSARGEDRGQTEAFF.

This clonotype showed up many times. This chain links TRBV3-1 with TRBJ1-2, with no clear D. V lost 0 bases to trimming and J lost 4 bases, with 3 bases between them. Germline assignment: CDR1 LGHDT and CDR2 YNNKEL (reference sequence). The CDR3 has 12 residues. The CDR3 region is CASSQDLYGYTF. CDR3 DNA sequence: TGTGCCAGCAGCCAAGATCTCTATGGCTACACCTTC.

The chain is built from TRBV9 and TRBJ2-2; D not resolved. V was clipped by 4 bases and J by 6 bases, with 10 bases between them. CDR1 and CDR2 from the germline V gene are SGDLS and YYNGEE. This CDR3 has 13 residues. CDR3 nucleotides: TGTGCCAGCAGCCCCCCGGGCCCCGGGGAGCTGTTTTTT. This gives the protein CASSPPGPGELFF.